The source of this TCR beta chain is a study of tumor-infiltrating lymphocytes in localized non-small cell lung cancer. As for the study in general: Some samples were collected after neoadjuvant chemotherapy; smokers, never-smokers and several histologies were included. Study-wide findings and caveats: Different pieces of the same tissue were used for each assay. Available tissue quantity limited TCR sequencing to a patient subset. Tumor T-cell fraction was not associated with recurrence-free survival.

Assay used: immunoSEQ multiplex PCR; TCRdb lists only in-frame clones, some missing. This table has fewer than 13,000 clones, roughly three fifths appearing once. Note on this clone: Its antigen remains unidentified.

V dropped 3 bases and J dropped 0 bases, with 8 bases sitting between them. The CDR3 is 14 residues long. The germline CDR1 and CDR2 sequences are SGHNT and YYREEE (reference sequence). V usage is TRBV5-4 and J usage is TRBJ2-3; tentative D call: TRBD2 (5 bases). Sequencing input: lung tumor tissue. This receptor was taken from a human donor with non-small cell lung cancer. The DNA for the CDR3 is TGTGCCAGCAGCTGGAGGTATAGCACAGATACGCAGTATTTT. This codes for CASSWRYSTDTQYF.